This entry features one T cell receptor beta chain sequence. Its cognate antigen is unknown. An end of the junction differs from the germline gene, which may be a read error. This sample is part of a study of blood T cells in healthy people across ages. Study background: Template switching captured about one barcoded beta molecule per two T cells. Whole-study findings and limits: A roughly linear age-dependent decrease characterized TCR beta diversity per million T cells.

It was with a sample-barcoded 5' primer and a J-beta primer mix that a second PCR of about 6 to 11 cycles was run. Each TCR beta cDNA got a 12-nucleotide random molecular identifier. TCRdb re-analysed the 5' RACE reads in MiXCR, keeping a single row per CDR3 protein. Counted here are 800,000 to 950,000 distinct CDR3 sequences, 48% occurring once; the ten biggest clones make up about an eighth. The CDR3 length is 15 residues. Germline V gives CDR1 LGHDT, CDR2 YNNKEL (reference sequence). The chain joins TRBV3-1 to TRBJ2-7; D perhaps matches TRBD2 (5 bases). The specimen was blood. This receptor was obtained from a man under 40 in good health. CDR3 amino acids: CASSQAEMRGGEQYF. As DNA, the CDR3 is TGTGCCAGCAGTCAAGCGGAGATGCGCGGTGGAGAGCAGTACTTC.